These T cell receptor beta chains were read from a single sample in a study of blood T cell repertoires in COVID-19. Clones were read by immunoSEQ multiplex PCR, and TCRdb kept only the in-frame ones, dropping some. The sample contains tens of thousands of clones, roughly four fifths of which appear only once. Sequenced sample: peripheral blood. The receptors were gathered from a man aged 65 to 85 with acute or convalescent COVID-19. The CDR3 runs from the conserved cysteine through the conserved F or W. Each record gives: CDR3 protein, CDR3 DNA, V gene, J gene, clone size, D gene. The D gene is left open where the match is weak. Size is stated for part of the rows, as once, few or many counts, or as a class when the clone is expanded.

cdr3_aa: CASSLIRDSNQPQHF; cdr3_nt: TGCGCCAGCAGCCTGATTCGAGATAGCAATCAGCCCCAGCATTTT; v_call: TRBV4-3; j_call: TRBJ1-5; clone_size: .; d_call: .
cdr3_aa: CASTRQGFASPLHF; cdr3_nt: TGTGCCAGCACCCGACAGGGCTTCGCTTCACCCCTCCACTTT; v_call: TRBV6-5; j_call: TRBJ1-6; clone_size: .; d_call: TRBD1
cdr3_aa: CASSPRVRGKANTEAFF; cdr3_nt: TGTGCCAGCTCACCCCGGGTACGGGGGAAGGCGAACACTGAAGCTTTCTTT; v_call: TRBV18; j_call: TRBJ1-1; clone_size: .; d_call: .
cdr3_aa: CASTGMGITDTQYF; cdr3_nt: TGTGCCAGTACGGGAATGGGGATCACAGATACGCAGTATTTT; v_call: TRBV28; j_call: TRBJ2-3; clone_size: .; d_call: .
cdr3_aa: CATSRAGGQGSYEQYF; cdr3_nt: TGTGCCACCAGCAGAGCGGGAGGACAGGGATCCTACGAGCAGTACTTC; v_call: TRBV15; j_call: TRBJ2-7; clone_size: .; d_call: .
cdr3_aa: CASSLRTGNTGELFF; cdr3_nt: TGTGCCAGTAGTCTAAGGACAGGGAACACCGGGGAGCTGTTTTTT; v_call: TRBV19; j_call: TRBJ2-2; clone_size: once; d_call: TRBD1
cdr3_aa: CASSQSGGNNQPQHF; cdr3_nt: TGTGCCAGCAGCCAAAGCGGAGGGAACAATCAGCCCCAGCATTTT; v_call: TRBV3-1/TRBV3-2; j_call: TRBJ1-5; clone_size: .; d_call: .
cdr3_aa: CASSFQGTNTGELFF; cdr3_nt: TGCGCCAGCAGCTTCCAGGGGACGAACACCGGGGAGCTGTTTTTT; v_call: TRBV5-1; j_call: TRBJ2-2; clone_size: .; d_call: .
cdr3_aa: CASSQVPGSEAFF; cdr3_nt: TGTGCCAGCAGCCAAGTTCCGGGGTCTGAAGCTTTCTTT; v_call: TRBV14; j_call: TRBJ1-1; clone_size: few; d_call: .
cdr3_aa: CASSPQGLAGPQHF; cdr3_nt: TGTGCCAGTAGCCCACAGGGATTAGCGGGGCCCCAGCATTTT; v_call: TRBV19; j_call: TRBJ1-5; clone_size: .; d_call: .
cdr3_aa: CASSLGTGGESGANVLTF; cdr3_nt: TGTGCCAGCAGCTTGGGTACAGGGGGCGAATCTGGGGCCAACGTCCTGACTTTC; v_call: TRBV5-6; j_call: TRBJ2-6; clone_size: .; d_call: TRBD1
cdr3_aa: CASSPGTASNQPQHF; cdr3_nt: TGTGCCAGCTCACCAGGGACAGCAAGCAATCAGCCCCAGCATTTT; v_call: TRBV18; j_call: TRBJ1-5; clone_size: few; d_call: TRBD1
cdr3_aa: CASRGQGQETQYF; cdr3_nt: TGTGCCAGCCGAGGACAGGGACAAGAGACCCAGTACTTC; v_call: TRBV11-3; j_call: TRBJ2-5; clone_size: .; d_call: TRBD1
cdr3_aa: CASSYYERVSPYGYTF; cdr3_nt: TGTGCCAGCAGTTACTACGAACGGGTTAGCCCGTATGGCTACACCTTC; v_call: TRBV6-6; j_call: TRBJ1-2; clone_size: once; d_call: .
cdr3_aa: CASSTRDRGSYEQYF; cdr3_nt: TGCGCCAGCAGCACCCGGGACAGGGGGTCCTACGAGCAGTACTTC; v_call: TRBV5-1; j_call: TRBJ2-7; clone_size: .; d_call: TRBD1
cdr3_aa: CASSPGQGALGVEAFF; cdr3_nt: TGTGCCAGCTCACCGGGGCAGGGGGCGCTTGGAGTTGAAGCTTTCTTT; v_call: TRBV18; j_call: TRBJ1-1; clone_size: .; d_call: TRBD1
cdr3_aa: CASSEEGANYGYTF; cdr3_nt: TGTGCCAGCAGTGAAGAGGGGGCTAACTATGGCTACACCTTC; v_call: TRBV2; j_call: TRBJ1-2; clone_size: once; d_call: .
cdr3_aa: CASSPRGRTGGSTDTQYF; cdr3_nt: TGTGCCAGCAGCCCTAGGGGACGGACAGGGGGGAGCACAGATACGCAGTATTTT; v_call: TRBV6-2/TRBV6-3; j_call: TRBJ2-3; clone_size: .; d_call: TRBD1
cdr3_aa: CASSVPGQGPEAFF; cdr3_nt: TGTGCCAGCAGCGTACCGGGACAGGGTCCTGAAGCTTTCTTT; v_call: TRBV6-6; j_call: TRBJ1-1; clone_size: .; d_call: TRBD1
cdr3_aa: CAWKAGPVNEQFF; cdr3_nt: TGTGCCTGGAAAGCGGGACCAGTCAATGAGCAGTTCTTC; v_call: TRBV30; j_call: TRBJ2-1; clone_size: .; d_call: TRBD2
cdr3_aa: CASSLDGTGQAGAFF; cdr3_nt: TGTGCCAGCAGCTTAGATGGGACGGGACAGGCCGGGGCTTTCTTT; v_call: TRBV11-2; j_call: TRBJ1-1; clone_size: .; d_call: TRBD1
cdr3_aa: CASSISNREQYF; cdr3_nt: TGTGCCAGTAGTATTAGTAATCGCGAGCAGTACTTC; v_call: TRBV19; j_call: TRBJ2-7; clone_size: .; d_call: .
cdr3_aa: CASSYSGTSGYNEQFF; cdr3_nt: TGTGCCAGCAGTTACTCAGGGACTAGCGGGTACAATGAGCAGTTCTTC; v_call: TRBV6-6; j_call: TRBJ2-1; clone_size: .; d_call: TRBD2
cdr3_aa: CASSTGTGSSPLHF; cdr3_nt: TGTGCCAGCAGTACCGGGACAGGGTCCTCACCCCTCCACTTT; v_call: TRBV2; j_call: TRBJ1-6; clone_size: .; d_call: TRBD1
cdr3_aa: CASSYRDTEEKLFF; cdr3_nt: TGTGCCAGCAGTTACAGGGACACAGAAGAAAAACTGTTTTTT; v_call: TRBV6-5; j_call: TRBJ1-4; clone_size: .; d_call: .
cdr3_aa: CASSKPTSGLYEQYF; cdr3_nt: TGTGCCAGCAGCAAACCGACTAGCGGGCTCTACGAGCAGTACTTC; v_call: TRBV21-1; j_call: TRBJ2-7; clone_size: .; d_call: .
cdr3_aa: CASSRLRSNQPQHF; cdr3_nt: TGTGCCAGCAGTCGGCTGAGGTCGAATCAGCCCCAGCATTTT; v_call: TRBV6-5; j_call: TRBJ1-5; clone_size: .; d_call: .
cdr3_aa: CASSFVPGQAMNTEAFF; cdr3_nt: TGTGCCAGCAGCTTCGTCCCGGGACAGGCCATGAACACTGAAGCTTTCTTT; v_call: TRBV6-2/TRBV6-3; j_call: TRBJ1-1; clone_size: .; d_call: TRBD1
cdr3_aa: CASSPSSLGANTEAFF; cdr3_nt: TGTGCCAGCAGCCCTAGTAGTTTAGGGGCAAACACTGAAGCTTTCTTT; v_call: TRBV9; j_call: TRBJ1-1; clone_size: .; d_call: .
cdr3_aa: CASSLDRVAGELFF; cdr3_nt: TGTGCCAGCAGCTTAGACAGGGTAGCCGGGGAGCTGTTTTTT; v_call: TRBV7-2; j_call: TRBJ2-2; clone_size: .; d_call: .
cdr3_aa: CASSPQGVETQYF; cdr3_nt: TGTGCCAGCTCACCGCAGGGTGTAGAGACCCAGTACTTC; v_call: TRBV18; j_call: TRBJ2-5; clone_size: .; d_call: .
cdr3_aa: CASSDTGSYTEAFF; cdr3_nt: TGTGCCAGCAGTGATACAGGGTCGTACACTGAAGCTTTCTTT; v_call: TRBV2; j_call: TRBJ1-1; clone_size: .; d_call: .
cdr3_aa: CASSQDGGAAYEQYF; cdr3_nt: TGTGCCAGCAGCCAAGACGGGGGAGCTGCATACGAGCAGTACTTC; v_call: TRBV4-2; j_call: TRBJ2-7; clone_size: .; d_call: .
cdr3_aa: CSAIDGGETQYF; cdr3_nt: TGCAGTGCTATTGATGGCGGAGAGACCCAGTACTTC; v_call: TRBV20-1; j_call: TRBJ2-5; clone_size: once; d_call: .
cdr3_aa: CASSLTRTTSYEQYF; cdr3_nt: TGTGCCAGCTCACTGACTAGGACGACTTCCTACGAGCAGTACTTC; v_call: TRBV18; j_call: TRBJ2-7; clone_size: .; d_call: .
cdr3_aa: CASSTLAGGDTQYF; cdr3_nt: TGTGCCAGCAGCACCCTAGCGGGAGGAGATACGCAGTATTTT; v_call: TRBV9; j_call: TRBJ2-3; clone_size: few; d_call: TRBD2
cdr3_aa: CASGLVPSGGENEQFF; cdr3_nt: TGTGCTAGTGGTTTGGTCCCTAGCGGGGGGGAGAATGAGCAGTTCTTC; v_call: TRBV12-5; j_call: TRBJ2-1; clone_size: .; d_call: TRBD2
cdr3_aa: CATSPEGIQPQHF; cdr3_nt: TGTGCCACCTCCCCGGAGGGGATTCAGCCCCAGCATTTT; v_call: TRBV6-5; j_call: TRBJ1-5; clone_size: .; d_call: .
cdr3_aa: CASSPGLVAYSEQYF; cdr3_nt: TGTGCCAGCAGCCCAGGACTCGTCGCATATTCAGAGCAGTACTTC; v_call: TRBV5-4; j_call: TRBJ2-7; clone_size: .; d_call: .
cdr3_aa: CAISERQGPNEQFF; cdr3_nt: TGTGCCATCAGTGAACGACAGGGGCCGAATGAGCAGTTCTTC; v_call: TRBV10-3; j_call: TRBJ2-1; clone_size: once; d_call: TRBD1
cdr3_aa: CASSIADGYTF; cdr3_nt: TGTGCCAGTAGTATTGCAGATGGCTACACCTTC; v_call: TRBV19; j_call: TRBJ1-2; clone_size: .; d_call: .
cdr3_aa: CASSPETSGSAVGELFF; cdr3_nt: TGTGCCAGCAGCCCGGAAACTAGCGGGAGTGCTGTCGGGGAGCTGTTTTTT; v_call: TRBV5-4; j_call: TRBJ2-2; clone_size: .; d_call: TRBD2
cdr3_aa: CASSLTGTGNYGYTF; cdr3_nt: TGCGCCAGCAGCTTGACCGGGACAGGGAACTATGGCTACACCTTC; v_call: TRBV5-1; j_call: TRBJ1-2; clone_size: .; d_call: TRBD1
cdr3_aa: CASSLPTSTDTQYF; cdr3_nt: TGTGCCAGCAGCCTTCCGACTTCCACAGATACGCAGTATTTT; v_call: TRBV2; j_call: TRBJ2-3; clone_size: .; d_call: .
cdr3_aa: CASSSGLAGTAYQETQYF; cdr3_nt: TGTGCCAGCAGCTCCGGACTAGCGGGGACAGCCTACCAAGAGACCCAGTACTTC; v_call: TRBV7-2; j_call: TRBJ2-5; clone_size: .; d_call: TRBD2
cdr3_aa: CASSPAGRVVEQFF; cdr3_nt: TGTGCCAGCAGCCCGGCCGGCCGGGTTGTGGAGCAGTTCTTC; v_call: TRBV3-1/TRBV3-2; j_call: TRBJ2-1; clone_size: .; d_call: .
cdr3_aa: CASSPSQKATF; cdr3_nt: TGTGCCAGCAGCCCGTCGCAAAAAGCCACCTTC; v_call: TRBV11-2; j_call: TRBJ1-2; clone_size: .; d_call: .
cdr3_aa: CASSSQGATDTQYF; cdr3_nt: TGTGCCAGCAGCTCGCAGGGGGCAACAGATACGCAGTATTTT; v_call: TRBV7-2; j_call: TRBJ2-3; clone_size: .; d_call: TRBD1
cdr3_aa: CASSPSGGDTPYEQYF; cdr3_nt: TGTGCCAGCAGTCCCTCGGGGGGGGACACCCCCTACGAGCAGTACTTC; v_call: TRBV27; j_call: TRBJ2-7; clone_size: .; d_call: TRBD2
cdr3_aa: CAITGTGNTIYF; cdr3_nt: TGTGCCATAACAGGGACTGGAAACACCATATATTTT; v_call: TRBV10-3; j_call: TRBJ1-3; clone_size: .; d_call: .
cdr3_aa: CASSIRQDNQPQHF; cdr3_nt: TGTGCCAGTAGTATAAGACAGGACAATCAGCCCCAGCATTTT; v_call: TRBV19; j_call: TRBJ1-5; clone_size: .; d_call: .
cdr3_aa: CASSLEQGSPLLHF; cdr3_nt: TGTGCCAGCAGCTTAGAGCAGGGCTCACCTCTCCTCCACTTT; v_call: TRBV7-2; j_call: TRBJ1-6; clone_size: .; d_call: .
cdr3_aa: CASSYRAPAGTNTGELFF; cdr3_nt: TGTGCCAGCAGCTATCGAGCCCCAGCGGGGACGAACACCGGGGAGCTGTTTTTT; v_call: TRBV7-9; j_call: TRBJ2-2; clone_size: .; d_call: TRBD2
cdr3_aa: CASTLGASGSYNEQFF; cdr3_nt: TGTGCCAGTACCCTAGGGGCTAGCGGGAGTTACAATGAGCAGTTCTTC; v_call: TRBV19; j_call: TRBJ2-1; clone_size: .; d_call: TRBD2
cdr3_aa: CASSLRQGAVDEQYF; cdr3_nt: TGTGCCAGCAGCTTACGGCAGGGGGCCGTCGACGAGCAGTACTTC; v_call: TRBV13; j_call: TRBJ2-7; clone_size: .; d_call: TRBD1